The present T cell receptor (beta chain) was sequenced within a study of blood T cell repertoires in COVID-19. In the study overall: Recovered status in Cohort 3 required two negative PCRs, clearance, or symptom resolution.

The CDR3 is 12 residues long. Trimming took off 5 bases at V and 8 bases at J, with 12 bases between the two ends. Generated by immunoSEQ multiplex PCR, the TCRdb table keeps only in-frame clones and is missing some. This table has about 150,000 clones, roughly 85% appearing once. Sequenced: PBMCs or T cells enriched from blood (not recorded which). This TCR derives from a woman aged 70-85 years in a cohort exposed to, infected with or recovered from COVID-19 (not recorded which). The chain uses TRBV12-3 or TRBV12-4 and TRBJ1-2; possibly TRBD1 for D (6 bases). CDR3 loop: CASSTGWGGYTF. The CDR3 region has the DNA TGTGCCAGCAGTACAGGGTGGGGCGGCTACACCTTC.